The 16 T cell receptor beta chains below were found in one sample sequenced in a study of shared clonotypes between healthy human individuals. The assay was immunoSEQ multiplex PCR, and TCRdb's table has in-frame clones only and misses some. The table has about 2.4 million clones, roughly 93% seen once. Sequences were obtained from naive CD4+ T cells from PBMCs. Subset given: CD45RA+ positively selected. These receptors came from a man younger than 35 in good health. Some clones in this sample may be carry-over from other donors' samples.

The chain uses TRBV12-5 and TRBJ1-1; D is uncertain. CDR3 length: 18 residues. V dropped 5 bases and J dropped 3 bases, with 25 bases sitting between them. Germline assignment: CDR1 LGHNT and CDR2 FRNRAP. The CDR3 region is CASGPEGISRLWDTEAFF. CDR3 coding DNA: TGTGCTAGTGGTCCTGAGGGAATAAGTAGACTTTGGGACACTGAAGCTTTCTTT.

J is TRBJ2-1 and V is TRBV5-1; no definite D call. Germline V gene data show CDR1 as SGHRS and CDR2 as YFSETQ. Trimming shortened V by 4 bases and J by 8 bases, and 10 bases separated the two germline ends. The CDR3 runs to 12 residues. The CDR3 is CASSSLSYEQFF. The CDR3 DNA reads as TGCGCCAGCAGCAGCCTGAGTTATGAGCAGTTCTTC.

This clone was observed a single time. This chain links TRBV5-8 with TRBJ1-5, with 7 bases that match TRBD1. CDR3 length equals 16 residues. CDR1 and CDR2 from the germline V gene are SGHTS and YDEGEE. The V and J ends lost 4 bases and 11 bases, in that order; junction bases with no gene match: 18. CDR3 nucleotides: TGTGCCAGCAGCCGGCCTGGACAGGACCCGTGGGGGACCCAGCATTTT. This encodes CASSRPGQDPWGTQHF.

The table lists this clone with a few counts. CDR3 protein: CASRPTGAIEAFF. CDR3 nucleotide sequence: TGCGCCAGCAGACCGACAGGGGCCATTGAAGCTTTCTTT. The chain employs TRBV5-1 and TRBJ1-1, with 8 bases fitting TRBD1. This CDR3 contains 13 residues. The trim removed 5 bases at V and 7 bases at J, leaving 7 bases unmatched. Germline lookup yields CDR1 SGHRS and CDR2 YFSETQ.

V gene TRBV28 combines with J gene TRBJ2-1, with 11 positions matching TRBD2. Trimming cost V 5 bases and J 4 bases; bases outside gene matches: 7. CDR1 and CDR2 (germline): MDHEN, SYDVKM. This CDR3 comprises 16 residues. CDR3 region: CASSPAGTSGYNEQFF. The CDR3 DNA reads TGTGCCAGCAGTCCGGCCGGGACTAGCGGTTACAATGAGCAGTTCTTC.

The gene calls are TRBV6-6 and TRBJ1-1, with D possibly matching TRBD1 (5 bases). Germline CDR1 MNHNY, CDR2 SVGAGI (reference sequence). This CDR3 has 16 residues. Trimming cost V 0 bases and J 0 bases, with 11 bases left between them. The CDR3 DNA sequence: TGTGCCAGCAGTTACTCTAGAAGACAGATGAACACTGAAGCTTTCTTT. Amino acids: CASSYSRRQMNTEAFF.

This clone was observed a few times. This rearrangement joins TRBV29-1 to TRBJ2-3; 7 bases match TRBD2. This CDR3 region has 12 residues. The germline V gene encodes CDR1 SQVTM and CDR2 ANQGSEA. The V segment lost 3 bases and the J segment 5 bases; nucleotides outside the gene matches: 2. CDR3 sequence: CSVDPSGDTQYF. In nucleotides, the CDR3 is TGCAGCGTTGATCCTAGCGGAGATACGCAGTATTTT.

The chain employs TRBV5-4 and TRBJ2-7; 8 positions agree with TRBD2. Germline V gene data show CDR1 as SGHNT and CDR2 as YYREEE (reference sequence). The CDR3 length is 18 residues. V was clipped by 4 bases and J by 0 bases; unmatched bases: 15. Here the CDR3 reads CASSLGPTTSAYSYEQYF. As DNA, the CDR3 is TGTGCCAGCAGCCTGGGCCCAACGACTAGCGCCTACTCCTACGAGCAGTACTTC.

The chain uses TRBV6-1 and TRBJ1-1; D not certain. Trimming left V 7 bases short and J 1 base short, with 10 bases between. From germline, CDR1 is MNHNS and CDR2 SASEGT. This CDR3 region has 13 residues. The CDR3: CASKSAANTEAFF. The DNA of the CDR3 is TGTGCCAGCAAGTCGGCGGCGAACACTGAAGCTTTCTTT.

The rearrangement links TRBV11-2 to TRBJ2-2, with 8 bases lining up with TRBD2. The CDR3 has 16 amino acids. V was pared by 1 base and J by 5 bases, with 6 bases of the junction left unmatched. Germline assignment: CDR1 SGHAT and CDR2 FQNNGV. The CDR3 reads CASSLVGLAGTGELFF. CDR3 in DNA: TGTGCCAGCAGCTTAGTGGGCCTAGCGGGTACCGGGGAGCTGTTTTTT.

This clone was counted a single time. V gene TRBV4-1 combines with J gene TRBJ2-7; D call uncertain. Germline-derived CDR1 and CDR2 are MGHRA and YSYEKL. The CDR3 consists of 14 residues. Trimming took off 0 bases at V and 1 base at J, with 7 bases between the two ends. The CDR3 region is CASSQDWGSYEQYF. DNA for the CDR3: TGCGCCAGCAGCCAAGATTGGGGTTCCTACGAGCAGTACTTC.

The chain joins TRBV14 to TRBJ2-2; 9 bases map to TRBD2. The ends lost 0 bases at V and 6 bases at J; junction bases unmatched: 8. CDR1 and CDR2 from the germline V gene are SGHDN and FVKESK. The CDR3 runs 17 residues. The CDR3 loop is CASSQEGLAGIPGELFF. For the CDR3, the DNA is TGTGCCAGCAGCCAAGAAGGGCTAGCGGGAATTCCCGGGGAGCTGTTTTTT.

J is TRBJ2-3 and V is TRBV7-3; D remains unclear. V was pared by 5 bases and J by 2 bases, with 20 bases between. Germline CDR1 is SGHTA and CDR2 is FQGTGA. The CDR3 contains 17 residues. The CDR3 reads CASSAGSRVGFTDTQYF. In nucleotides, the CDR3 is TGTGCCAGCAGCGCCGGGTCCAGAGTCGGCTTCACAGATACGCAGTATTTT.

The rearrangement joins TRBV5-1 to TRBJ2-5; the match to TRBD2 covers 9 bases. Looked up from germline, CDR1 is SGHRS and CDR2 is YFSETQ. Trimming at V came to 1 base and at J to 4 bases, leaving 5 bases not matched to a gene. The CDR3 has 15 residues. This chain's CDR3 is CASSLLSGSRETQYF. CDR3 bases: TGCGCCAGCAGCTTGCTTAGCGGGAGTCGAGAGACCCAGTACTTC.

J is TRBJ1-2 and V is TRBV28; no reliable D call. V lost 8 bases and J 8 bases, leaving 21 bases between the germline ends. CDR1 and CDR2 from the germline V gene are MDHEN and SYDVKM. The CDR3 totals 14 residues. The CDR3 nucleotides read TGTGCCAGCGGTTCAATAAGACTCCGGAGGGGCTACACCTTC. The encoded protein is CASGSIRLRRGYTF.

The chain employs TRBV28 and TRBJ1-4, with D tentatively TRBD1 (5 bases). Trimming removed 7 bases from V and 7 bases from J, with 13 bases in between. The CDR3 is made up of 13 amino acids. Germline CDR1 is MDHEN and CDR2 is SYDVKM. The CDR3 sequence: CASTWGTFEKLFF. The CDR3 nucleotides are TGTGCCAGCACCTGGGGGACCTTTGAAAAACTGTTTTTT.